This T cell receptor (beta chain) was retrieved from a study of blood T cell repertoires in COVID-19. Turning to the study itself: The United States, Italy and Spain supplied acute and convalescent COVID-19 samples. PBMCs, B-cell-depleted T cells, or T cells were the source of the cDNA or gDNA that made up the material.

The count of this clone is one. Categorization into cohorts depended on clinical history that participants reported. In the original workflow: Counts of nucleated cells, estimated from reference gene primer amplification, were obtained. TCRdb's copy holds only in-frame clones and misses some; the assay was immunoSEQ multiplex PCR. V, J and clone size are those of that table, while D and trimming were read from the DNA. The table lists about 270,000 clones, approximately 91% of them singletons. The CDR3 extends over 15 amino acids. Germline CDR1 and CDR2: SGHVS and FNYEAQ. Trimming pared 1 base from V and 4 bases from J, leaving 13 bases between.

The genes are TRBV7-6 and TRBJ2-5; D perhaps matches TRBD2 (5 bases). The TCR originated in a woman in her forties with acute COVID-19. Sequencing was performed on PBMCs or T cells enriched from blood (not recorded which). The DNA of the CDR3 is TGTGCCAGCAGCTTAGGCCCCAACGAGGGAGAGACCCAGTACTTC. It encodes CASSLGPNEGETQYF.